This T cell receptor beta chain was identified in a study of cytomegalovirus exposure and HLA in healthy donors. The ends were cut back, 3 bases at V and 1 base at J, with 10 bases in the middle. Germline V gene sequence: CDR1 SQVTM, CDR2 ANQGSEA. CDR3 length equals 13 residues. Primers for the PCR totalled 60 Vbeta and 13 Jbeta. Some clones are missing from TCRdb's copy, which holds only in-frame ones; the method was immunoSEQ multiplex PCR. Of 250,000 to 350,000 clones listed, roughly 89% are singletons. Sequences were obtained from PBMCs. The genes are TRBV29-1 and TRBJ2-7; possible D gene TRBD2, 5 bases. The TCR sequence derives from a man aged 40-49 years in good health and CMV-seropositive. This CDR3 is CSVETTPSYEQYF. In nucleotides, the CDR3 is TGCAGCGTTGAGACTACCCCTTCCTACGAGCAGTACTTC.